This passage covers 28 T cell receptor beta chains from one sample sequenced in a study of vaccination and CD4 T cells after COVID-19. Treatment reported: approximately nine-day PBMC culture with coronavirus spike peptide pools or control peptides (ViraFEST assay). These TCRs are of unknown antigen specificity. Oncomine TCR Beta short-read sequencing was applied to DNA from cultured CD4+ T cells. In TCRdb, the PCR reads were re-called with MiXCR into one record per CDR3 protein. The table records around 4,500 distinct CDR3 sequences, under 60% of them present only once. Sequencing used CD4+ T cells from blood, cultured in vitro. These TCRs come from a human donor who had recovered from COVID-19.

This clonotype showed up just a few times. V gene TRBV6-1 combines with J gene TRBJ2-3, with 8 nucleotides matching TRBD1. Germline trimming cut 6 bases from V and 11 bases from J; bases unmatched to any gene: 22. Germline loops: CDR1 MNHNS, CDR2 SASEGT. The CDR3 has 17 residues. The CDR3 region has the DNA TGTGCCAGCAGCCCCCTCGGCCTGGGACAGGTTCAAAACCGGCAGTATTTT. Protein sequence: CASSPLGLGQVQNRQYF.

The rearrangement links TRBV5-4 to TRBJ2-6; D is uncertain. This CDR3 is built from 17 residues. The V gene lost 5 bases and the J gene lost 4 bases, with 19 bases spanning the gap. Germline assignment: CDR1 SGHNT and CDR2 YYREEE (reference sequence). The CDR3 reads CASRSLKESRGANVLTF. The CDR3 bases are TGTGCCAGCAGGTCCTTGAAGGAGTCCCGCGGGGCCAACGTCCTGACTTTC.

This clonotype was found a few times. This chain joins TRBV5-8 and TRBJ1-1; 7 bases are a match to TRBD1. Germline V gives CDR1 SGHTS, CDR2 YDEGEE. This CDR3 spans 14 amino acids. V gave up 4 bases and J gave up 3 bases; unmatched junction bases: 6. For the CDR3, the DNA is TGTGCCAGCAGCCCGGACGACAGGGACACTGAAGCTTTCTTT. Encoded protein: CASSPDDRDTEAFF.

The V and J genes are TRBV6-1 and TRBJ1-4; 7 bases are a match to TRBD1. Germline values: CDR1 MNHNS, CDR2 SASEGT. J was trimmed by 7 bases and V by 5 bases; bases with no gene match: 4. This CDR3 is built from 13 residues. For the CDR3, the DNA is TGTGCCAGCAGTCAGGGACAGCTTGAAAAACTGTTTTTT. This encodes CASSQGQLEKLFF.

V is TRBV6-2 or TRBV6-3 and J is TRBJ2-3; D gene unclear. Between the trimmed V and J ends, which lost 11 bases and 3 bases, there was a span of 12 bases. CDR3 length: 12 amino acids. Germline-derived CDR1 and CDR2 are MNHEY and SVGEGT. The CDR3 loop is CAASLRTDTQYF. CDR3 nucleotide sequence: TGTGCCGCATCTCTTAGGACAGATACGCAGTATTTT.

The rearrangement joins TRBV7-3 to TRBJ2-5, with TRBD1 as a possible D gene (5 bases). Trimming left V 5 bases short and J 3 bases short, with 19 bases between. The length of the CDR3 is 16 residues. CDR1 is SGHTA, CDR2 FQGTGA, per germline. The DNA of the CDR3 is TGTGCCAGCAGCCCTGGGGCATTGGGCAGAGAAGAGACCCAGTACTTC. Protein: CASSPGALGREETQYF.

The CDR3 reads CSAAIVTGGNTGELFF. As DNA, the CDR3 is TGCAGTGCCGCCATTGTGACAGGGGGAAACACCGGGGAGCTGTTTTTT. V is TRBV20-1 and J is TRBJ2-2; 9 nucleotides align to TRBD1. The germline CDR1 and CDR2 sequences are DFQATT and SNEGSKA (reference sequence). This CDR3 spans 16 amino acids. V gave up 6 bases and J gave up 2 bases; unmatched junction bases: 10.

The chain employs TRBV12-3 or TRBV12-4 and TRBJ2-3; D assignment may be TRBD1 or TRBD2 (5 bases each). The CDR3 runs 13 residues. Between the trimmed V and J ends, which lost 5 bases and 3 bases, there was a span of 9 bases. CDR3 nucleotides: TGTGCCAGCAGTGTGAGGGGTACAGATACGCAGTATTTT. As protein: CASSVRGTDTQYF.

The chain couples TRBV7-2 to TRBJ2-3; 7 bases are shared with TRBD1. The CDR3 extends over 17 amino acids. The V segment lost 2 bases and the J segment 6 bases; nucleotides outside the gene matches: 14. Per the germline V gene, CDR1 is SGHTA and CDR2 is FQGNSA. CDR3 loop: CASSLTHLGTARDTQYF. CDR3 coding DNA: TGTGCCAGCAGCTTAACGCACCTGGGGACAGCCCGGGATACGCAGTATTTT.

The CDR3 DNA sequence: TGTGCCAGCAGTCTAGAGGCTAGCGGGGGGTACACAGATACGCAGTATTTT. Translated: CASSLEASGGYTDTQYF. This sequence joins TRBV6-1 and TRBJ2-3; TRBD2 aligns across 11 bases. The CDR3 totals 17 residues. V shed 5 bases, J shed 2 bases, and the junction held 9 bases outside the gene matches. Germline V gives CDR1 MNHNS, CDR2 SASEGT.

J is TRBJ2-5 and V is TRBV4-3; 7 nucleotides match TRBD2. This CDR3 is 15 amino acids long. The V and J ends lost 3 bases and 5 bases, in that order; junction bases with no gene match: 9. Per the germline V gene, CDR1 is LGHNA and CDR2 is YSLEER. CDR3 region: CASSHTSVGWETQYF. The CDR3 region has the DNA TGCGCCAGCAGCCACACTAGCGTAGGGTGGGAGACCCAGTACTTC.

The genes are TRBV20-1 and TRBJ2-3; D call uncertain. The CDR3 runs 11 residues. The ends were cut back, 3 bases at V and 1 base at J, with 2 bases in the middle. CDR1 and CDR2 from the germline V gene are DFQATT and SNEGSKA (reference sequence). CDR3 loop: CSASRTDTQYF. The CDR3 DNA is TGCAGTGCTAGTCGCACAGATACGCAGTATTTT.

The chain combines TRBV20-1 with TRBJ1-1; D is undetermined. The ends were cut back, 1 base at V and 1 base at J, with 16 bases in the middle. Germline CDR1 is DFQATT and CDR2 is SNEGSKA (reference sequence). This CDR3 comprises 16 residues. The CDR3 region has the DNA TGCAGTGCTAGAGTGCGAGGTTTTACGAGGAACACTGAAGCTTTCTTT. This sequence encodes CSARVRGFTRNTEAFF.

The CDR3 bases are TGCGCCAGCACCCTAAACCCGGGATCTACCGGGGAGCTGTTTTTT. It yields the protein CASTLNPGSTGELFF. This rearrangement joins TRBV5-1 to TRBJ2-2, with D possibly TRBD2 on 5 matching bases. Germline lookup yields CDR1 SGHRS and CDR2 YFSETQ. Trimming shortened V by 6 bases and J by 5 bases, and 17 bases separated the two germline ends. The length of the CDR3 is 15 residues.

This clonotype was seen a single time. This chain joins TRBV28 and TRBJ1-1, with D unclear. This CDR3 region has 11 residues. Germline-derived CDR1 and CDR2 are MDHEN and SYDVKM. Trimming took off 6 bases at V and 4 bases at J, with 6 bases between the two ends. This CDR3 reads CASRQVTEAFF. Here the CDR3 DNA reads TGTGCCAGCAGGCAGGTCACTGAAGCTTTCTTT.

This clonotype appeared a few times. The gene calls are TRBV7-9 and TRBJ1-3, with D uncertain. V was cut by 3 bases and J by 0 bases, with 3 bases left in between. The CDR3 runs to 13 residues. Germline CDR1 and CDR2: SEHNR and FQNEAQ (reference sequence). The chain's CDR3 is CASSFVSGNTIYF. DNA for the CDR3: TGTGCCAGCAGCTTCGTCTCTGGAAACACCATATATTTT. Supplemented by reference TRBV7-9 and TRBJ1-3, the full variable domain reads DTGVSQNPRHKITKRGQNVTFRCDPISEHNRLYWYRQTLGQGPEFLTYFQNEAQLEKSRLLSDRFSAERPKGSFSTLEIQRTEQGDSAMYLCASSFVSGNTIYFGEGSWLTVV.

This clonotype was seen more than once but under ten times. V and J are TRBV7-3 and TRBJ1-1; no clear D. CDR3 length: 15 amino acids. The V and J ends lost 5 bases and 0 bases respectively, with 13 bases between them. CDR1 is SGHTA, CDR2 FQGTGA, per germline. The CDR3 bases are TGTGCCAGCAGCCTCCTGGGCAGGATGAACACTGAAGCTTTCTTT. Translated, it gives CASSLLGRMNTEAFF.

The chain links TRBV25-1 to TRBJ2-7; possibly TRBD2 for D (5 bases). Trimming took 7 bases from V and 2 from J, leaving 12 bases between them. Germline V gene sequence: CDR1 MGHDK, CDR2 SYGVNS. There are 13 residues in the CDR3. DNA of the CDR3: TGTGCCAGCAAGGGTCTAGCTCCCTACGAGCAGTACTTC. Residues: CASKGLAPYEQYF.

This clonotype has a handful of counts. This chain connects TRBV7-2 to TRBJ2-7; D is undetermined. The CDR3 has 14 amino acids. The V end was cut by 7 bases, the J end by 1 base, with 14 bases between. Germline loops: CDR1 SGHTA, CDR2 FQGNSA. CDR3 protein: CASIADPFSYEQYF. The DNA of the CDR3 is TGTGCCAGCATTGCTGATCCTTTTTCCTACGAGCAGTACTTC.

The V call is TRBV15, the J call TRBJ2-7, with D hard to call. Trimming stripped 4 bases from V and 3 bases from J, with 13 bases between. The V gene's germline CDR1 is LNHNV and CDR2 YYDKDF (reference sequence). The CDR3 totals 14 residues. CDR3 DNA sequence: TGTGCCACCAGCAAGGACCTACAAGTCTACGAGCAGTACTTC. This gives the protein CATSKDLQVYEQYF.

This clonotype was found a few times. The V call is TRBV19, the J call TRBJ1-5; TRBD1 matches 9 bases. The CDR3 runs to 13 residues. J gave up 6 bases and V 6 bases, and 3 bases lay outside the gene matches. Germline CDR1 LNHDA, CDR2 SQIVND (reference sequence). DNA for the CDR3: TGTGCCAGTAGGCTGACAGGGGGTCAGCCCCAGCATTTT. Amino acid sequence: CASRLTGGQPQHF.

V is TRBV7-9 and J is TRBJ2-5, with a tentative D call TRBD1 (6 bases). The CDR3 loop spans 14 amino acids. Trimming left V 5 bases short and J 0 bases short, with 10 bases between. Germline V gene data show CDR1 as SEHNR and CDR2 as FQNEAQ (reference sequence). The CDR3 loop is CASSLGTNQETQYF. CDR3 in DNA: TGTGCCAGCAGCCTAGGGACAAACCAAGAGACCCAGTACTTC. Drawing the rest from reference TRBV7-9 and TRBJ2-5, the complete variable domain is DTGVSQNPRHKITKRGQNVTFRCDPISEHNRLYWYRQTLGQGPEFLTYFQNEAQLEKSRLLSDRFSAERPKGSFSTLEIQRTEQGDSAMYLCASSLGTNQETQYFGPGTRLLVL.

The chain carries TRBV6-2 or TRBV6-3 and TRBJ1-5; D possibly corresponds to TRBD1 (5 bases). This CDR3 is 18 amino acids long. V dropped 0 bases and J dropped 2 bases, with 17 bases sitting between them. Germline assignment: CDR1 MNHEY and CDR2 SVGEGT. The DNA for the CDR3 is TGTGCCAGCAGTTACTCGATCGGGTTGTCGGGGCGCAATCAGCCCCAGCATTTT. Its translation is CASSYSIGLSGRNQPQHF.

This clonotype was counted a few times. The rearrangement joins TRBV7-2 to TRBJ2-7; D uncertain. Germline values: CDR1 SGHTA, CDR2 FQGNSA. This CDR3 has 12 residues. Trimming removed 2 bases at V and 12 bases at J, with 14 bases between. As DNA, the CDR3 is TGTGCCAGCAGCTTAATACAGCGTTCAATGTACTTC. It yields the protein CASSLIQRSMYF. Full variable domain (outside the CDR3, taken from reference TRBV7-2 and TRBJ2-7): GAGVSQSPSNKVTEKGKDVELRCDPISGHTALYWYRQSLGQGLEFLIYFQGNSAPDKSGLPSDRFSAERTGGSVSTLTIQRTQQEDSAVYLCASSLIQRSMYFGPGTRLTVT.

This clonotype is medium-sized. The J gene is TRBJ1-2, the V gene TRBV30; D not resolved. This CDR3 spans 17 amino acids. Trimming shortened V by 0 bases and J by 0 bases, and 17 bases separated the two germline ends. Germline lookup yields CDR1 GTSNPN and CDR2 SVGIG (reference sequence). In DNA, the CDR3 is TGTGCCTGGAGTGTGGGTCCTTTTAGGGCGGCTAACTATGGCTACACCTTC. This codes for CAWSVGPFRAANYGYTF.

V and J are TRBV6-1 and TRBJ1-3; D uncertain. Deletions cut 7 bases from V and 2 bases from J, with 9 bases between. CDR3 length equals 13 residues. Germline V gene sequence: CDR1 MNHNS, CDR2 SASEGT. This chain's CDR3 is CASITRPGNTIYF. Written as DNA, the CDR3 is TGTGCCAGCATAACCCGCCCTGGAAACACCATATATTTT.

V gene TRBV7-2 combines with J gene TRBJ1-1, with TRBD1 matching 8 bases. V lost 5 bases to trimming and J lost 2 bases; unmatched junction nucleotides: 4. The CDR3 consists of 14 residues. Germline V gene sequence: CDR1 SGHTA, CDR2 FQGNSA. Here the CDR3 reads CASSAQGGNTEAFF. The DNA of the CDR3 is TGTGCCAGCAGCGCACAGGGGGGAAACACTGAAGCTTTCTTT.

The CDR3 nucleotides are TGTGCCAGCAGTGTGATTTTCCGGGACCCACGGCGTCTCCCGAGCTCCTACGAGCAGTACTTC. Its protein is CASSVIFRDPRRLPSSYEQYF. J is TRBJ2-7 and V is TRBV6-1; D may be TRBD1 or TRBD2 (5 bases each). The CDR3 length is 21 residues. Germline V gene lookup returns CDR1 MNHNS and CDR2 SASEGT. Trimming took 4 bases from V and 0 from J, leaving 31 bases between them.